This is a list of T cell receptor beta chains from one sample in a study of blood T cell repertoires in COVID-19. TCRdb keeps only in-frame clones here, not all; method: immunoSEQ multiplex PCR. The sample carries under 250,000 clones, 65% to 90% recorded once. Material for sequencing was peripheral blood. These receptors were collected from a woman aged 65 to 85 with COVID-19, enrolled during active disease. Both conserved end residues are part of each CDR3. D genes are given only for firm matches. Where a row states a size, it is once, few, many or the class of an expanded clone; other rows omit it.

j_call clone_size d_call v_call cdr3_nt cdr3_aa
TRBJ1-1 - TRBD1 TRBV19 TGTGCCAGTAGTGAACAGGGGGCGAGGAACACTGAAGCTTTCTTT CASSEQGARNTEAFF
TRBJ2-1 - - TRBV27 TGTGCCAGCACCCCTGGGCTAGCGCCTCACAATGAGCAGTTCTTC CASTPGLAPHNEQFF
TRBJ2-5 - - TRBV19 TGTGCCAGTAGTATAGGACTCGGGGAGACCCAGTACTTC CASSIGLGETQYF
TRBJ1-1 - - TRBV2 TGTGCCAGCACCCAAAGGAGGCTGAACACTGAAGCTTTCTTT CASTQRRLNTEAFF
TRBJ2-7 - - TRBV21-1 TGTGCCAGCAGCAAACAAGCCTACAAGGGACTAGCGGGGGGGAACTGCTCCTACGAGCAGTACTTC CASSKQAYKGLAGGNCSYEQYF
TRBJ1-6 - TRBD1 TRBV7-2 TGTGCCAGCAGCCCCACAGGGGCCCACTCACCCCTCCACTTT CASSPTGAHSPLHF
TRBJ2-3 - - TRBV19 TGTGCCAGTAGTATAGGAACAGGCAAAGATACGCAGTATTTT CASSIGTGKDTQYF
TRBJ1-1 - TRBD1 TRBV18 TGTGCCAGCGGACAGGGGGCAAACACTGAAGCTTTCTTT CASGQGANTEAFF
TRBJ1-2 - - TRBV27 TGTGCCAGCAGTTGGAGCAGGGTCGGGTATGGCTACACCTTC CASSWSRVGYGYTF
TRBJ2-3 once TRBD1 TRBV9 TGTGCCAGCAGCGCCAGGACAGGGAGCACAGATACGCAGTATTTT CASSARTGSTDTQYF
TRBJ2-5 - TRBD2 TRBV14 TGTGCCAGCAGCCAAGAGGGACTAGCGGGAGTAATAGAGACCCAGTACTTC CASSQEGLAGVIETQYF
TRBJ1-2 - TRBD1 TRBV2 TGTGCCAGCTCTCCGGGGGCAGGGGGTGGTTATGGCTACACCTTC CASSPGAGGGYGYTF
TRBJ1-5 - - TRBV9 TGTGCCAGCAGCGTTGAAGCTTATAGCAATCAGCCCCAGCATTTT CASSVEAYSNQPQHF
TRBJ2-5 - TRBD2 TRBV11-1 TGTGCCAGCAGCTGGACTAGCGGGCCTCAAGAGACCCAGTACTTC CASSWTSGPQETQYF
TRBJ1-1 few - TRBV12-3/TRBV12-4 TGTGCCAGCAGCCTTGAGGGTGCTGAAGCTTTCTTT CASSLEGAEAFF
TRBJ2-1 - - TRBV12-5 TGTGCTAGTGCCATGTCCCTTTTTAGTGGGCAGTTCTTC CASAMSLFSGQFF
TRBJ2-1 - TRBD2 TRBV19 TGTGCCAGTAGTATAGTCGGGACTAGCTCCTACAATGAGCAGTTCTTC CASSIVGTSSYNEQFF
TRBJ2-1 - - TRBV28 TGTGGCGGGTCCAACGGGGGTAAGGACAATGAGCAGTTCTTC CGGSNGGKDNEQFF
TRBJ1-5 - - TRBV27 TGTGCCAGCAGTCCCTCCGGACAGCCCAATCAGCCCCAGCATTTT CASSPSGQPNQPQHF
TRBJ1-6 - TRBD1 TRBV18 TGTGCCAGCTCACCGGGACAGGGGGTCCGAAGAGGATCCTATAATTCACCCCTCCACTTT CASSPGQGVRRGSYNSPLHF
TRBJ1-3 - - TRBV24-1 TGTGCCACCAGTGATTTGCGATCGGAACCGCGGAGCTCTGGAAACACCATATATTTT CATSDLRSEPRSSGNTIYF
TRBJ2-1 - - TRBV10-3 TGTGCCATCAGCCGGGATTTCACTGAGCAGTTCTTC CAISRDFTEQFF
TRBJ1-1 - TRBD1 TRBV6-5 TGTGCCAGCCGTTTCGGACAGGCGGGTGAAGCTTTCTTT CASRFGQAGEAFF
TRBJ1-3 - - TRBV5-4 TGTGCCAGCAGCTTTGAGGGCCCCTCTGGAAACACCATATATTTT CASSFEGPSGNTIYF
TRBJ2-5 - TRBD2 TRBV19 TGTGCCAGTAGCGGGACTAGCGGAGCGTACCAAGAGACCCAGTACTTC CASSGTSGAYQETQYF
TRBJ1-5 - - TRBV2 TGTGCCAGCAGTGACCCGGGCAGGGGTCAGCCCCAGCATTTT CASSDPGRGQPQHF
TRBJ2-2 - - TRBV11-3 TGTGCCAGCAGCTTAGATGGACAGCCTACCGGGGAGCTGTTTTTT CASSLDGQPTGELFF
TRBJ2-7 - TRBD1 TRBV5-1 TGCGCCAGCAGCTCGCGGACACAGGGGAATAACTACGAGCAGTACTTC CASSSRTQGNNYEQYF
TRBJ1-2 - TRBD1 TRBV7-8 TGTGCCAGCAGCTTATCGGGACAGCTAAACTATGGCTACACCTTC CASSLSGQLNYGYTF
TRBJ1-2 - TRBD1 TRBV30 TGTGCCTGGAGTCCCGGGACAGGGGGGTATGGCTACACCTTC CAWSPGTGGYGYTF